Below, 5 T cell receptor beta chains from the same sample are listed, as sequenced in a study of blood T cell repertoires in COVID-19. Generated by immunoSEQ multiplex PCR, the TCRdb table keeps only in-frame clones and is missing some. The sample holds approximately 90,000 clones; 80% to 90% are singletons and the top ten take 18%. The sample comprised peripheral blood. These receptors were obtained from a woman older than 75 with acute or convalescent COVID-19.

The chain is built from TRBV7-9 and TRBJ2-5; TRBD1 matches at 10 bases. In germline, CDR1 is SEHNR, CDR2 FQNEAQ (reference sequence). The CDR3 totals 17 residues. The trim removed 1 base at V and 0 bases at J, leaving 5 bases unmatched. The CDR3 sequence: CASSLGPGQGYQETQYF. In DNA, the CDR3 is TGTGCCAGCAGCTTAGGGCCGGGACAGGGGTACCAAGAGACCCAGTACTTC.

The chain uses TRBV5-1 and TRBJ2-1, with 13 bases lining up with TRBD2. This CDR3 has 19 amino acids. V lost 4 bases and J lost 4; bases outside the gene matches: 14. Per germline, CDR1 SGHRS and CDR2 YFSETQ. The CDR3 nucleotides are TGCGCCAGCAGCATACCGACTAGCGGGGGGCCTCAGGGATACAATGAGCAGTTCTTC. Protein: CASSIPTSGGPQGYNEQFF.

The chain is built from TRBV10-3 and TRBJ2-3; 11 nucleotides match TRBD1. The CDR3 has 14 residues. J lost 6 bases, V lost 7 bases, and 6 bases had no gene match. The germline V gene encodes CDR1 ENHRY and CDR2 SYGVKD. This CDR3 reads CAITGQGAPDTQYF. In DNA, the CDR3 is TGTGCCATCACAGGACAGGGGGCGCCGGATACGCAGTATTTT.

The rearrangement links TRBV6-5 to TRBJ2-2; unclear D gene. Per the germline V gene, CDR1 is MNHEY and CDR2 is SVGAGI. The CDR3 is 15 residues long. Trimming took 6 bases from V and 6 from J, leaving 17 bases between them. CDR3 bases: TGTGCCAGCAGCCCCACATTACTCCTAGCCGGGGAGCTGTTTTTT. Translating gives CASSPTLLLAGELFF.

The gene calls are TRBV4-1 and TRBJ2-3, with D perhaps matching TRBD2 (6 bases). Deletions cut 0 bases from V and 1 base from J, with 8 bases between. Germline CDR1 is MGHRA and CDR2 is YSYEKL. The CDR3 loop spans 15 amino acids. In nucleotides, the CDR3 is TGCGCCAGCAGCCAAGACAGGGAGGGCACAGATACGCAGTATTTT. Amino acids: CASSQDREGTDTQYF.